This passage covers 22 T cell receptor beta chains from one sample sequenced in a study of blood T cell repertoires in COVID-19. Repertoires were generated with immunoSEQ multiplex PCR, while TCRdb's copy carries only in-frame clones and drops some. The data show 650,000 to 800,000 clones, with more than 80% seen just once and about 0.24% held by the top ten. Material for sequencing was peripheral blood. These TCRs come from a woman under 30 with acute or convalescent COVID-19.

A remark on this clone: A read error may produce the germline difference seen at one junction end. This CDR3 is CASSLVVYVQYF. CDR3 nucleotide sequence: TGTGCCAGCAGCTTAGTGGTCTACGTGCAGTACTTC. V gene TRBV7-2 combines with J gene TRBJ2-7; D is unclear. Looked up from germline, CDR1 is SGHTA and CDR2 is FQGNSA. The CDR3 is 12 amino acids. Variable domain in full (rest from reference TRBV7-2 and TRBJ2-7): GAGVSQSPSNKVTEKGKDVELRCDPISGHTALYWYRQSLGQGLEFLIYFQGNSAPDKSGLPSDRFSAERTGGSVSTLTIQRTQQEDSAVYLCASSLVVYVQYFGPGTRLTVT.

The CDR3 region has the DNA TGTGCCAGCAGTTTAGAAGTAACAGCCGAATACAATCAGCCCCAGCATTTT. Amino acid sequence: CASSLEVTAEYNQPQHF. The chain has TRBV27 and TRBJ1-5, with D hard to call. The CDR3 is made up of 17 amino acids. The V gene's germline CDR1 is MNHEY and CDR2 SMNVEV (reference sequence). The V gene lost 2 bases and the J gene lost 3 bases, with 17 bases spanning the gap.

The chain carries TRBV5-6 and TRBJ2-3; TRBD1 is a possible D gene (6 bases). The CDR3 totals 15 residues. The ends were cut back, 3 bases at V and 2 bases at J, with 13 bases in the middle. Germline-derived CDR1 and CDR2 are SGHDT and YYEEEE. Here the CDR3 DNA reads TGTGCCAGCAGCTCATACAGGGAAATCACAGATACGCAGTATTTT. Its protein product is CASSSYREITDTQYF.

This chain joins TRBV30 and TRBJ1-1; D is unresolved. Deletions cut 5 bases from V and 7 bases from J, with 14 bases between. Germline V gives CDR1 GTSNPN, CDR2 SVGIG (reference sequence). The CDR3 is 12 residues long. This CDR3 is CAWLVAKNEAFF. The CDR3 DNA reads TGTGCCTGGCTTGTAGCGAAGAATGAAGCTTTCTTT.

Here the CDR3 reads CASSRTGSEQYF. DNA of the CDR3: TGTGCCAGCAGCCGAACAGGGTCCGAGCAGTACTTC. This chain joins TRBV3-1 (or the pseudogene TRBV3-2) and TRBJ2-7; D may be TRBD1 (6 bases). The CDR3 totals 12 residues. Germline V CDR1 and CDR2: LGHDT, YNNKEL (reference sequence). V lost 4 bases, J lost 6 bases, and 10 bases lay in between.

The V call is TRBV7-6, the J call TRBJ1-3; 9 bases are shared with TRBD1. Per germline, CDR1 SGHVS and CDR2 FNYEAQ. There are 16 residues in the CDR3. J was trimmed by 2 bases and V by 5 bases; bases with no gene match: 7. CDR3 in DNA: TGTGCCAGCAGCCTACTAGACAGGGGGACTGGAAACACCATATATTTT. This gives the protein CASSLLDRGTGNTIYF.

This clone was picked up a small number of times. The chain recombines TRBV11-2 with TRBJ1-1; 7 bases match TRBD1. Germline assignment: CDR1 SGHAT and CDR2 FQNNGV. CDR3 length: 16 residues. With 5 bases clipped from V and 0 bases from J, the junction kept 9 bases outside the gene matches. The CDR3 reads CASSHSGTDMNTEAFF. CDR3 DNA: TGTGCCAGCAGCCACTCCGGGACAGACATGAACACTGAAGCTTTCTTT.

This chain joins TRBV5-4 and TRBJ2-3, with 8 positions matching TRBD1. Looked up from germline, CDR1 is SGHNT and CDR2 is YYREEE (reference sequence). The CDR3 loop spans 13 amino acids. V shed 3 bases and J 9 bases; nucleotides not matched to a gene: 6. The CDR3 is CASSSDRVVTQYF. Written as DNA, the CDR3 is TGTGCCAGCAGCTCGGACAGGGTGGTAACGCAGTATTTT. Based on the CDR3 plus reference TRBV5-4 and TRBJ2-3, the full variable domain is ETGVTQSPTHLIKTRGQQVTLRCSSQSGHNTVSWYQQALGQGPQFIFQYYREEENGRGNFPPRFSGLQFPNYSSELNVNALELDDSALYLCASSSDRVVTQYFGPGTRLTVL.

This chain joins TRBV12-5 and TRBJ2-3, with D perhaps matching TRBD1 (6 bases). The germline CDR1 and CDR2 sequences are LGHNT and FRNRAP. V lost 5 bases to trimming and J lost 2 bases, with 14 bases between them. This CDR3 spans 15 amino acids. The CDR3 DNA reads TGTGCTAGTGGTCCGTCGGACAGAGTCACAGATACGCAGTATTTT. Encoded protein: CASGPSDRVTDTQYF.

The chain uses TRBV13 and TRBJ1-6, with TRBD1 identical over 8 bases. CDR1 is PRHDT, CDR2 FYEKMQ, per germline (reference sequence). V lost 5 bases and J lost 6; bases outside the gene matches: 21. CDR3 length: 20 residues. The CDR3 region is CASSPKRDRGLSVFNSPLHF. The CDR3 DNA reads TGTGCCAGCAGCCCCAAGCGCGACAGGGGACTCTCTGTCTTTAATTCACCCCTCCACTTT.

The chain is built from TRBV30 and TRBJ1-2; D not certain. V was clipped by 3 bases and J by 0 bases, with 11 bases between them. Germline V CDR1 and CDR2: GTSNPN, SVGIG (reference sequence). The CDR3 runs 14 residues. CDR3 in amino acids: CAWRPGVPNYGYTF. The CDR3 DNA sequence: TGTGCCTGGAGGCCCGGGGTCCCTAACTATGGCTACACCTTC.

The chain employs TRBV6-2 or TRBV6-3 and TRBJ2-7; 7 nucleotides match TRBD2. CDR1 and CDR2 from the germline V gene are MNHEY and SVGEGT. This CDR3 has 11 amino acids. V lost 4 bases, J lost 6 bases, and 0 bases stayed unmatched. Here the CDR3 DNA reads TGTGCCAGCAGTTGGGGGGGCGAGCAGTACTTC. It translates to CASSWGGEQYF.

Remarks on this clone: Other DNA variants within this sample encode the same CDR3. This chain connects TRBV27 to TRBJ1-1; TRBD1 matches 9 bases. The CDR3 is 14 amino acids. Per the germline V gene, CDR1 is MNHEY and CDR2 is SMNVEV (reference sequence). The V segment lost 6 bases and the J segment 1 base; nucleotides outside the gene matches: 3. CDR3 protein: CASRTGGGNTEAFF. The CDR3 nucleotides are TGTGCCAGCAGGACAGGGGGGGGGAACACTGAAGCTTTCTTT.

The chain uses TRBV25-1 and TRBJ1-6; tentatively, D is TRBD1 (6 bases). The CDR3 is made up of 14 amino acids. V lost 3 bases and J 8 bases, leaving 11 bases between the germline ends. Germline V CDR1 and CDR2: MGHDK, SYGVNS. As DNA, the CDR3 is TGTGCCAGCAGTGACGGACAGATCCATTCACCCCTCCACTTT. It is translated as CASSDGQIHSPLHF. The whole variable domain, filled in from reference TRBV25-1 and TRBJ1-6, reads EADIYQTPRYLVIGTGKKITLECSQTMGHDKMYWYQQDPGMELHLIHYSYGVNSTEKGDLSSESTVSRIRTEHFPLTLESARPSHTSQYLCASSDGQIHSPLHFGNGTRLTVT.

The V call is TRBV28, the J call TRBJ1-2; 10 nucleotides align to TRBD1. Germline CDR1 reads MDHEN; CDR2 reads SYDVKM. There are 15 residues in the CDR3. Germline trimming cut 5 bases from V and 4 bases from J; bases unmatched to any gene: 7. The CDR3 coding sequence is TGTGCCAGCAGTACGAGACAGGGGGCGGCCTATGGCTACACCTTC. It codes for CASSTRQGAAYGYTF.

The V and J genes are TRBV19 and TRBJ1-5, with 9 bases fitting TRBD1. The CDR3 length is 18 residues. The germline V gene has CDR1 LNHDA and CDR2 SQIVND (reference sequence). Trimming took 3 bases from V and 2 from J; bases not matched to a gene: 11. CDR3 residues: CASSIWTGATFRNQPQHF. The CDR3 DNA reads TGTGCCAGTAGTATTTGGACAGGGGCCACCTTTCGCAATCAGCCCCAGCATTTT.

The V and J genes are TRBV19 and TRBJ1-5, with 9 nucleotides matching TRBD1. J gave up 6 bases and V 1 base, and 16 bases lay outside the gene matches. Germline CDR1 LNHDA, CDR2 SQIVND (reference sequence). CDR3 size: 19 residues. The CDR3 protein is CASSIGSEGVGQGGQPQHF. The CDR3 region has the DNA TGTGCCAGTAGTATAGGGTCGGAAGGGGTGGGACAGGGTGGTCAGCCCCAGCATTTT.

This rearrangement joins TRBV7-2 to TRBJ1-1; possible D gene TRBD1, 5 bases. V was trimmed by 4 bases and J by 1 base, leaving 7 bases between them. Germline lookup yields CDR1 SGHTA and CDR2 FQGNSA. CDR3 length: 13 amino acids. The CDR3 loop is CASSSGGNTEAFF. The CDR3 DNA follows: TGTGCCAGCAGCTCCGGGGGGAACACTGAAGCTTTCTTT.

This chain links TRBV4-1 with TRBJ2-1; TRBD1 matches 7 bases. J gave up 4 bases and V 4 bases, and 13 bases lay outside the gene matches. This CDR3 spans 17 amino acids. The V gene's germline CDR1 is MGHRA and CDR2 YSYEKL. The DNA for the CDR3 is TGCGCCAGCAGCCGCGTCTCCGGGACAGCCATATACAATGAGCAGTTCTTC. It codes for CASSRVSGTAIYNEQFF.

The V gene is TRBV6-6, the J gene TRBJ1-1; D may be TRBD1 (6 bases). Trimming cost V 5 bases and J 3 bases, with 10 bases left between them. Germline lookup yields CDR1 MNHNY and CDR2 SVGAGI (reference sequence). This CDR3 is 13 amino acids long. The CDR3 loop reads CASSPYRDTEAFF. CDR3 DNA sequence: TGTGCCAGCAGTCCCTACAGGGACACTGAAGCTTTCTTT.

This clone appeared a single time. J is TRBJ2-3 and V is TRBV15, with 8 bases aligning to TRBD2. Trimming took 0 bases from V and 3 from J; bases not matched to a gene: 5. Germline V gene data show CDR1 as LNHNV and CDR2 as YYDKDF (reference sequence). CDR3 length: 16 residues. The DNA of the CDR3 is TGTGCCACCAGCAGAGATCGCGGGGGGTCAACAGATACGCAGTATTTT. Protein product: CATSRDRGGSTDTQYF.

This clone appeared a few times. The chain joins TRBV6-6 to TRBJ1-2; 7 positions agree with TRBD1. Germline assignment: CDR1 MNHNY and CDR2 SVGAGI (reference sequence). Unmatched junction bases numbered 6, after V lost 10 bases and J lost 4 bases. The CDR3 is 12 amino acids. The CDR3 coding sequence is TGTGCCACCAGACAGGGTGGCTATGGCTACACCTTC. It specifies CATRQGGYGYTF.